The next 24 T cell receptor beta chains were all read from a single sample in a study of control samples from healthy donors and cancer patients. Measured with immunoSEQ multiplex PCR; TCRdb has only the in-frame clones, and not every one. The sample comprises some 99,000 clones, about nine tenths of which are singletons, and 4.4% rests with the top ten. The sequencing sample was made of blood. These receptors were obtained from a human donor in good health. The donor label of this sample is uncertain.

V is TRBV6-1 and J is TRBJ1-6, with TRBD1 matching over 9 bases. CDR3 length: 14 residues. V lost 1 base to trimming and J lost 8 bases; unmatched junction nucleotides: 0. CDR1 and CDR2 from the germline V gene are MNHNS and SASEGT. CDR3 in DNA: TGTGCCAGCAGTGAAGGGACAGGGGATTCACCCCTCCACTTT. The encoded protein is CASSEGTGDSPLHF.

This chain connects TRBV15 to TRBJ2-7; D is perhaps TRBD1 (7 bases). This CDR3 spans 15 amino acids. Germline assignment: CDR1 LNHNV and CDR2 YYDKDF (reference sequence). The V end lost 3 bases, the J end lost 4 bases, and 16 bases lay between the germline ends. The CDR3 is CATSRGGQLDYEQYF. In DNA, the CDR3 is TGTGCCACCAGCAGGGGGGGACAGCTAGATTACGAGCAGTACTTC.

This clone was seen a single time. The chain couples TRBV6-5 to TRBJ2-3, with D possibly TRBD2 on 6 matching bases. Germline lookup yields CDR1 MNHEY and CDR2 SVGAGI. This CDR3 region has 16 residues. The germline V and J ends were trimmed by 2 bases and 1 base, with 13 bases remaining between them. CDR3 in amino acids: CASSYGGSSGTDTQYF. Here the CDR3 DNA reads TGTGCCAGCAGTTACGGGGGGTCTTCAGGCACAGATACGCAGTATTTT.

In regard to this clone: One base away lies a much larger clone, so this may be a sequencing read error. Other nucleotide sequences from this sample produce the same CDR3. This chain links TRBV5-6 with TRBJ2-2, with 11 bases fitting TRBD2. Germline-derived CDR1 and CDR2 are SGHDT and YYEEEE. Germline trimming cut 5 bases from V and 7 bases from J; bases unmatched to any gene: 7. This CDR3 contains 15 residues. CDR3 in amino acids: CASRFTSGGGGELFF. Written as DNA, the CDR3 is TGTGCCAGCAGATTTACTAGCGGGGGTGGCGGGGAGCTGTTTTTT.

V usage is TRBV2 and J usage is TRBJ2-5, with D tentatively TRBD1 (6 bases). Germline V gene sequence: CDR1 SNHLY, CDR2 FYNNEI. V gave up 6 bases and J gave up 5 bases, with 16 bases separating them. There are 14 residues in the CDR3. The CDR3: CASSEQGEGETQYF. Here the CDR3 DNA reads TGTGCCAGCAGCGAACAGGGAGAAGGGGAGACCCAGTACTTC.

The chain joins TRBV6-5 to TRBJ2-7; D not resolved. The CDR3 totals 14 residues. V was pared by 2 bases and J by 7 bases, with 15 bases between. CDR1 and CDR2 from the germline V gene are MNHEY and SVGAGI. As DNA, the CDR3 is TGTGCCAGCAGTTACCCCCACAATTCCGGTGAGCAGTACTTC. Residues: CASSYPHNSGEQYF.

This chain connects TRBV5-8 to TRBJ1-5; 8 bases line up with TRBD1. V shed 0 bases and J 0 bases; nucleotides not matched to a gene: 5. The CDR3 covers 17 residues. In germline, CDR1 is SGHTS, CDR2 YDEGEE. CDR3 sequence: CASSLGDRGYSNQPQHF. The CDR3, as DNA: TGTGCCAGCAGCTTGGGTGACAGGGGCTATAGCAATCAGCCCCAGCATTTT.

Here the CDR3 DNA reads TGCGCCAGCAGCTTGGCTGGGAGGCCTAATGAAAAACTGTTTTTT. Translating gives CASSLAGRPNEKLFF. The genes are TRBV5-1 and TRBJ1-4; D gene uncertain. The CDR3 runs to 15 residues. In germline, CDR1 is SGHRS, CDR2 YFSETQ. V shed 0 bases and J shed 3 bases, with 9 bases lying between them.

The CDR3 loop is CASSQAGGVTEAFF. The DNA of the CDR3 is TGTGCCAGCAGCCAAGCCGGCGGTGTCACTGAAGCTTTCTTT. The chain uses TRBV3-1 (or the pseudogene TRBV3-2) and TRBJ1-1; D not resolved. This CDR3 is built from 14 residues. The germline gives CDR1 LGHDT, CDR2 YNNKEL (reference sequence). Trimming took off 1 base at V and 4 bases at J, with 10 bases between the two ends.

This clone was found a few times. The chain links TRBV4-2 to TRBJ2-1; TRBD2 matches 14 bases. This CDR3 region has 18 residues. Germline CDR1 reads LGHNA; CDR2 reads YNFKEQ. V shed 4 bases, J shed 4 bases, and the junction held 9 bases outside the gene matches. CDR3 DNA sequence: TGTGCCAGCAGCCCGAGATCGACTAGCGGGGGGGATTACAATGAGCAGTTCTTC. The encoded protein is CASSPRSTSGGDYNEQFF.

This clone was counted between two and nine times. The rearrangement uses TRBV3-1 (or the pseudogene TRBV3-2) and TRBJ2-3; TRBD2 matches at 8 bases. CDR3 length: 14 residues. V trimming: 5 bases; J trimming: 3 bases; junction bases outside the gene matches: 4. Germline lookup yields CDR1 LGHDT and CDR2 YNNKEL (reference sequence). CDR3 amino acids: CASSASGGTDTQYF. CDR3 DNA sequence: TGTGCCAGCAGCGCCAGCGGGGGAACAGATACGCAGTATTTT.

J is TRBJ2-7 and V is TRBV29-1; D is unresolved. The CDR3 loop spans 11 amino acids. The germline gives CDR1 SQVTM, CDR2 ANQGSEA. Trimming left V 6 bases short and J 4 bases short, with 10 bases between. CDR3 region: CSVYTRYEQYF. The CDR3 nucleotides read TGCAGCGTATACACCAGGTACGAGCAGTACTTC.

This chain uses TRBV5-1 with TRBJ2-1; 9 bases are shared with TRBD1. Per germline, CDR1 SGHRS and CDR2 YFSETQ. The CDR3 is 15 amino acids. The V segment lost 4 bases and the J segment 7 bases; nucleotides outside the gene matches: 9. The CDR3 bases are TGCGCCAGCAGCCCTCGGACAGGGGCAGCAAATGAGCAGTTCTTC. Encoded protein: CASSPRTGAANEQFF.

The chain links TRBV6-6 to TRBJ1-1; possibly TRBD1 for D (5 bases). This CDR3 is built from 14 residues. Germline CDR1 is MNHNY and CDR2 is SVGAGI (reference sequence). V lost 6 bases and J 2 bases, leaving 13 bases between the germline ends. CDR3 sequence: CASRSTDSNTEAFF. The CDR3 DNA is TGTGCCAGCAGATCGACAGACTCAAACACTGAAGCTTTCTTT.

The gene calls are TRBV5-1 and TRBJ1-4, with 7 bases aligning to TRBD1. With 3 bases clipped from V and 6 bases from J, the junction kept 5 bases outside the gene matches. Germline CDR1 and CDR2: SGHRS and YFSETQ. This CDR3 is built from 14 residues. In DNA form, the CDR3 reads TGCGCCAGCAGCTACAGGGGCTGGGATGAAAAACTGTTTTTT. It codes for CASSYRGWDEKLFF.

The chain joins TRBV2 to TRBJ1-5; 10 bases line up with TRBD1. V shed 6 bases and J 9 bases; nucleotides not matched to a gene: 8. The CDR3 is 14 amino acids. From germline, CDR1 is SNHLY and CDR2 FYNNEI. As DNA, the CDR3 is TGTGCCAGCAGGTCCGGGACAGGGGTGATGCCCCAGCATTTT. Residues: CASRSGTGVMPQHF.

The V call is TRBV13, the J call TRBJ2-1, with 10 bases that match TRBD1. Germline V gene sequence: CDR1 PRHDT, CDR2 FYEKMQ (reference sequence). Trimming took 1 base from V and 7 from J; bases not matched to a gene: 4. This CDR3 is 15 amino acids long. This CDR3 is CASSLVTGGLNEQFF. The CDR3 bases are TGTGCCAGCAGCTTAGTGACAGGGGGCTTAAATGAGCAGTTCTTC.

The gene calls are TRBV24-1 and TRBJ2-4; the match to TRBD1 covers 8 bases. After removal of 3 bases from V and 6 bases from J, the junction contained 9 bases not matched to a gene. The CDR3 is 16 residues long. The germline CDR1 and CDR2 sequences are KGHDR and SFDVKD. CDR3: CATSDPGQGTGNIQYF. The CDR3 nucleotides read TGTGCCACCAGTGATCCTGGACAGGGCACCGGAAACATTCAGTACTTC.

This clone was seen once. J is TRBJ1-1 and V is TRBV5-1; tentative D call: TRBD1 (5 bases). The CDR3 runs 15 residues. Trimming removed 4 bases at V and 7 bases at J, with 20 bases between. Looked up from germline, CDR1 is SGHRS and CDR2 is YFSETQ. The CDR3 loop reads CASSPTPGGDGEAFF. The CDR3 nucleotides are TGCGCCAGCAGCCCAACCCCGGGGGGTGACGGTGAAGCTTTCTTT.

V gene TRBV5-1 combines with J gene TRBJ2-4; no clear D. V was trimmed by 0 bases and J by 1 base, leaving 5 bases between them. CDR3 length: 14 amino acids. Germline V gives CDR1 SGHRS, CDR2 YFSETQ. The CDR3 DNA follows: TGCGCCAGCAGCTTGGAAGGTGCCAAAAACATTCAGTACTTC. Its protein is CASSLEGAKNIQYF. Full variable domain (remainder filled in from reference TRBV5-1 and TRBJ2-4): KAGVTQTPRYLIKTRGQQVTLSCSPISGHRSVSWYQQTPGQGLQFLFEYFSETQRNKGNFPGRFSGRQFSNSRSEMNVSTLELGDSALYLCASSLEGAKNIQYFGAGTRLSVL.

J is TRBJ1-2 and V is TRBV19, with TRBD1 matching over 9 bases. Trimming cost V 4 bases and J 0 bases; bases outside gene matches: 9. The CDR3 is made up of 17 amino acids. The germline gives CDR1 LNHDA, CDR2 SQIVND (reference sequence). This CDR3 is CASSRGQQGAANYGYTF. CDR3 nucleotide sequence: TGTGCCAGTAGTAGAGGACAACAGGGGGCAGCTAACTATGGCTACACCTTC. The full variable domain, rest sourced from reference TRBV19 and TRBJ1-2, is DGGITQSPKYLFRKEGQNVTLSCEQNLNHDAMYWYRQDPGQGLRLIYYSQIVNDFQKGDIAEGYSVSREKKESFPLTVTSAQKNPTAFYLCASSRGQQGAANYGYTFGSGTRLTVV.

This CDR3 reads CATARAWNQPQHF. The CDR3, as DNA: TGTGCTACCGCCAGGGCGTGGAATCAGCCCCAGCATTTT. The genes are TRBV24-1 and TRBJ1-5; TRBD1 is a possible D gene (5 bases). The germline CDR1 and CDR2 sequences are KGHDR and SFDVKD. This CDR3 has 13 residues.

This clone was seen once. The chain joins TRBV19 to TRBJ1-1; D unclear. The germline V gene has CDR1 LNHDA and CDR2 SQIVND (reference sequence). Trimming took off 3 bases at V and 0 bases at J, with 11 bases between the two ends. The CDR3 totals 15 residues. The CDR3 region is CASSILRSMNTEAFF. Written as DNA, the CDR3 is TGTGCCAGTAGTATTTTACGGTCCATGAACACTGAAGCTTTCTTT.

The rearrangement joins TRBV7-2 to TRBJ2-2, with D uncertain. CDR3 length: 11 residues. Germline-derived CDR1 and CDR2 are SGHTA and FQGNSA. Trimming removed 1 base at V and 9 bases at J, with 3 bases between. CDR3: CASSLVWELFF. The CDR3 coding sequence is TGTGCCAGCAGCTTAGTTTGGGAGCTGTTTTTT. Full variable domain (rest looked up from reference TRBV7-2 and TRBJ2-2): GAGVSQSPSNKVTEKGKDVELRCDPISGHTALYWYRQSLGQGLEFLIYFQGNSAPDKSGLPSDRFSAERTGGSVSTLTIQRTQQEDSAVYLCASSLVWELFFGEGSRLTVL.